This T cell receptor (beta chain) was found in a study of CD8+CD57+ T cells in acquired aplastic anemia. Study details: Sorting CD4+ and CD8+ cells gave DNA averaging about 3.3 ug. Healthy donor CD4+ samples were sequenced to a depth that averaged around 9.9 million reads. Findings and caveats of the study: Patients and controls were found to share more than 25 CD8+ CDR3 sequences.

Researchers used genomic DNA as the template to profile TCR beta VDJ and CDR3. TCRdb ran MiXCR on the reads and lists one entry per CDR3 protein. Of roughly 61,000 distinct CDR3 sequences listed, about 50% are singletons. A note on this clonotype: Its specificity is not known.

Source material: sorted CD4+, CD8+, or CD8+CD57+ T cells (not recorded which) from PBMCs. The receptor comes from a human donor in good health, serving as a control.

The CDR3 protein is CASSYAGNEQYF. DNA of the CDR3: TGTGCCAGCAGTTACGCAGGGAACGAGCAGTACTTC. The chain uses TRBV6-5 and TRBJ2-7, with TRBD1 as a possible D gene (5 bases). The CDR3 has 12 residues. The germline CDR1 and CDR2 sequences are MNHEY and SVGAGI. V dropped 2 bases and J dropped 5 bases, with 7 bases sitting between them.